This T cell receptor (beta chain) was identified during a study of OX40 agonist ivuxolimab in advanced cancers. Study-wide background: Patients with hepatocellular carcinoma, melanoma, renal cell or head and neck cancer made up the dose-escalation patients.

Drawing of blood for sampling happened at baseline, at cycle 4 day 1, and at cycle 7 day 1. The protocol was immunoSEQ multiplex PCR, while the TCRdb copy is restricted to in-frame clones and leaves out a portion. The table includes roughly 70,000 clones, approximately 83% detected once. V was pared by 2 bases and J by 0 bases, with 2 bases of the junction left unmatched. This CDR3 comprises 16 residues. CDR1 and CDR2 from the germline V gene are MDHEN and SYDVKM. The material sequenced was CD4+ or CD8+ T cells sorted from blood, taken in a trial of the OX40 agonist ivuxolimab. This chain uses TRBV28 with TRBJ2-4, with TRBD1 matching 9 bases. The clonotype comes from an adult with an advanced solid tumor such as melanoma, head and neck, liver or kidney cancer. CDR3 in amino acids: CASSLPTGGAKNIQYF. Written as DNA, the CDR3 is TGTGCCAGCAGTTTACCGACAGGGGGAGCCAAAAACATTCAGTACTTC.